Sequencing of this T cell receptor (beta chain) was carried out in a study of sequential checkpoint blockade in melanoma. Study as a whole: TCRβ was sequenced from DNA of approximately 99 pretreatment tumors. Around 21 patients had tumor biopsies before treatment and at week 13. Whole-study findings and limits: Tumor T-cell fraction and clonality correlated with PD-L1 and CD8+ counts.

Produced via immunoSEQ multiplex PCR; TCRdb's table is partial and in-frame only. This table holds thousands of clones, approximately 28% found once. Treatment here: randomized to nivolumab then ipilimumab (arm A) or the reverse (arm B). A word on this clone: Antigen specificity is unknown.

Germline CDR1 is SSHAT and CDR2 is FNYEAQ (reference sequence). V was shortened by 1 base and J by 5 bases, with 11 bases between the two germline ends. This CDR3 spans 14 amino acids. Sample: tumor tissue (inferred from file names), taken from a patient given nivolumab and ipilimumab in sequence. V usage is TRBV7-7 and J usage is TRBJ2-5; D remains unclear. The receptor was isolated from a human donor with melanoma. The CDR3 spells CASSLGRMGETQYF. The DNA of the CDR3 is TGTGCCAGCAGCTTAGGTCGTATGGGGGAGACCCAGTACTTC.